The 5 T cell receptor beta chains below were found in one sample sequenced in a study of PD-L1 blockade in urothelial cancer. Time point indicated: peripheral blood 6 weeks after treatment start. The table came from immunoSEQ multiplex PCR; TCRdb's copy has only in-frame clones and leaves some out. The sample records around 110,000 clones, approximately 90% being singletons. This specimen was PBMCs, taken around atezolizumab (anti-PD-L1) treatment. The receptor set was obtained from a man aged 55 to 70 with urothelial cancer.

The genes are TRBV12-5 and TRBJ2-1; no definite D call. Germline V gene data show CDR1 as LGHNT and CDR2 as FRNRAP. V lost 6 bases and J lost 8, with 11 bases in between. This CDR3 region has 12 residues. The CDR3 bases are TGTGCTAGTGGCCGCTCGTTAGATGAGCAGTTCTTC. Translated, it gives CASGRSLDEQFF.

This clone has a single count. The chain is built from TRBV6-9 and TRBJ2-7; 7 nucleotides agree with TRBD1. J lost 2 bases, V lost 2 bases, and 6 bases had no gene match. Germline V gene lookup returns CDR1 MNHGY and CDR2 SVAAGI. The length of the CDR3 is 15 residues. The CDR3: CASSYTGQHTYEQYF. The CDR3 DNA reads TGTGCCAGCAGTTATACGGGACAGCATACCTACGAGCAGTACTTC.

This chain links TRBV27 with TRBJ2-1; 11 positions agree with TRBD2. The CDR3 contains 17 residues. V lost 3 bases to trimming and J lost 4 bases; unmatched junction nucleotides: 8. CDR1 and CDR2 from the germline V gene are MNHEY and SMNVEV (reference sequence). CDR3 sequence reads: CASSFRGLAGTYNEQFF. The CDR3 DNA sequence: TGTGCCAGCAGTTTCCGAGGACTAGCGGGCACTTACAATGAGCAGTTCTTC.

The genes are TRBV2 and TRBJ1-3, with D unclear. V gave up 2 bases and J gave up 4 bases, with 9 bases separating them. The CDR3 loop spans 14 amino acids. Germline V gene lookup returns CDR1 SNHLY and CDR2 FYNNEI. CDR3 nucleotide sequence: TGTGCCAGCAGTGAAATGTCAGTAGGAAACACCATATATTTT. Amino acids: CASSEMSVGNTIYF.

The genes are TRBV4-3 and TRBJ2-7; 13 positions match TRBD2. The CDR3 runs to 21 residues. Per germline, CDR1 LGHNA and CDR2 YSLEER. J gave up 2 bases and V 0 bases, and 16 bases lay outside the gene matches. The CDR3 DNA is TGCGCCAGCAGCCAAGAGACGAACCTAGGGGGGACTAGCGGGGATACCTACGAGCAGTACTTC. Translated, it gives CASSQETNLGGTSGDTYEQYF.